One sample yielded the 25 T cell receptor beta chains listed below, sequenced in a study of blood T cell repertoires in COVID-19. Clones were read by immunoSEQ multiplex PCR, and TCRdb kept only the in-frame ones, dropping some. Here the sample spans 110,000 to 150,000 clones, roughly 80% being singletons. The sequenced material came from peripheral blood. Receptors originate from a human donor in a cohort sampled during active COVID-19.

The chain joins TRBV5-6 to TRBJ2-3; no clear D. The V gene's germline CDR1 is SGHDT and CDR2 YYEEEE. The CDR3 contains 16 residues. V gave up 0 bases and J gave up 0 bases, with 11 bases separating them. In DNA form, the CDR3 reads TGTGCCAGCAGCTTGGGTCTAGGTTCGAGCACAGATACGCAGTATTTT. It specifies CASSLGLGSSTDTQYF.

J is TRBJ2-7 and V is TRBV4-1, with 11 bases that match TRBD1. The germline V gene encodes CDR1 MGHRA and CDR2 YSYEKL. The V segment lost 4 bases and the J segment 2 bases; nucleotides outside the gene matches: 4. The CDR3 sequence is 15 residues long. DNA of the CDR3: TGCGCCAGCAGCCGACAGGGACAGGGGGCCTACGAGCAGTACTTC. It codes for CASSRQGQGAYEQYF.

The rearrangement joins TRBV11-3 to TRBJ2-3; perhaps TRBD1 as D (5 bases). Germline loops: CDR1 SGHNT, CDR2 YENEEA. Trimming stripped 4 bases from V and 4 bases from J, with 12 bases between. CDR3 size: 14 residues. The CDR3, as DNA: TGTGCCAGCAGCTCCAGGGTCGAGGCAGATACGCAGTATTTT. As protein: CASSSRVEADTQYF.

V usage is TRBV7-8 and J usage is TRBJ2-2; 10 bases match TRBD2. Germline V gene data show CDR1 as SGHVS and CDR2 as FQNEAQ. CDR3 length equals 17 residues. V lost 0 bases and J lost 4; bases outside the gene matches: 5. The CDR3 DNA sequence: TGTGCCAGCAGCTTAGCGGGTCTAGCGGGGGTCACCGGGGAGCTGTTTTTT. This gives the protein CASSLAGLAGVTGELFF.

CDR3 residues: CSVLGHSLVGTDIQYF. The CDR3 nucleotides read TGCAGCGTCTTAGGACACTCTTTAGTTGGAACGGACATTCAGTACTTC. The chain couples TRBV29-1 to TRBJ2-4, with a possible D match to TRBD1 (5 bases). The CDR3 has 16 amino acids. CDR1 is SQVTM and CDR2 is ANQGSEA in the germline V gene. V was pared by 6 bases and J by 8 bases, with 26 bases between.

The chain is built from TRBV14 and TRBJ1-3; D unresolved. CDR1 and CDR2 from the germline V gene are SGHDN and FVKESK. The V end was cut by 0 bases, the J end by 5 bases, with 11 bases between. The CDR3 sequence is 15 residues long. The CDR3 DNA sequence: TGTGCCAGCAGCCAAGAAAGGAACAGCCGAAACACCATATATTTT. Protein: CASSQERNSRNTIYF.

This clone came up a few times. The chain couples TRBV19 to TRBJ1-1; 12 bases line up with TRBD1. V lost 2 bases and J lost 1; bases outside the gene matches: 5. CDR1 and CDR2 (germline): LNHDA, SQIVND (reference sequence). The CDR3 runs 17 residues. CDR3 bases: TGTGCCAGTAGTATATTGGGACAGGGGGCGGAGAACACTGAAGCTTTCTTT. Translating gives CASSILGQGAENTEAFF.

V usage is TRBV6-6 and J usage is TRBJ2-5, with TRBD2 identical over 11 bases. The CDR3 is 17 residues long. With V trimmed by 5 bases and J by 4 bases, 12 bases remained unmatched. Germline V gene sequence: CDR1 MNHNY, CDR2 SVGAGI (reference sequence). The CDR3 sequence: CASSPVVAGGPGETQYF. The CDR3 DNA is TGTGCCAGCAGTCCGGTGGTAGCGGGGGGGCCGGGAGAGACCCAGTACTTC.

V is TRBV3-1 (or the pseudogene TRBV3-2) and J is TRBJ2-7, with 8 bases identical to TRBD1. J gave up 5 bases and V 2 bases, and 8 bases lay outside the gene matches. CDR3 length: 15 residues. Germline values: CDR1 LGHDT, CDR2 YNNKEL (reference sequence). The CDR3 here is CASSQRTGLLDEQYF. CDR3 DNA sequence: TGTGCCAGCAGCCAAAGGACAGGGTTGTTGGACGAGCAGTACTTC.

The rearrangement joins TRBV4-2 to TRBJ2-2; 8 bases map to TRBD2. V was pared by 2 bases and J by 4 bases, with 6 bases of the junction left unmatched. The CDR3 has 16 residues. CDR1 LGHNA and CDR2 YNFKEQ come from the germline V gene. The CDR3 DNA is TGTGCCAGCAGCCAACTAGGACTAGCCCCCACCGGGGAGCTGTTTTTT. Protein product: CASSQLGLAPTGELFF.

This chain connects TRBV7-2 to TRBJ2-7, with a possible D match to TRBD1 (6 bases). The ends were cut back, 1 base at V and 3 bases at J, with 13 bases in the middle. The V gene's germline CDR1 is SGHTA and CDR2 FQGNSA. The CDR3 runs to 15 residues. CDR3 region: CASSLGRGGNYEQYF. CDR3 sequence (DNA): TGTGCCAGCAGCTTAGGACGTGGGGGCAACTACGAGCAGTACTTC. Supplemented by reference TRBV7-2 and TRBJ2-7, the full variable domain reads GAGVSQSPSNKVTEKGKDVELRCDPISGHTALYWYRQSLGQGLEFLIYFQGNSAPDKSGLPSDRFSAERTGGSVSTLTIQRTQQEDSAVYLCASSLGRGGNYEQYFGPGTRLTVT.

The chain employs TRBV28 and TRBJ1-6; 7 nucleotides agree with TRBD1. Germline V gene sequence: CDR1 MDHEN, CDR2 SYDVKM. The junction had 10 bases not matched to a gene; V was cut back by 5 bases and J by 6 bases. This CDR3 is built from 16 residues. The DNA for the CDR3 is TGTGCCAGCAGTCAGACAGGGCAGGAGCGTAATTCACCCCTCCACTTT. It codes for CASSQTGQERNSPLHF.

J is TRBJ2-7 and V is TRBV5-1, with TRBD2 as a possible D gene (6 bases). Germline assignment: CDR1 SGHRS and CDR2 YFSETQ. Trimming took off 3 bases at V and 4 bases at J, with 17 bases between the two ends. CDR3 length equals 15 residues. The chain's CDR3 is CASSSEGPGAYEQYF. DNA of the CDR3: TGCGCCAGCAGCTCGGAAGGGCCGGGAGCGTACGAGCAGTACTTC.

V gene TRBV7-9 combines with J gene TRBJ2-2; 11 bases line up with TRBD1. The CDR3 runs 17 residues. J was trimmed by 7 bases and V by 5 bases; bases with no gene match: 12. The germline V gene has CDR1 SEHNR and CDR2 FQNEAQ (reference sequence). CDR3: CASSEQPGQGVFGELFF. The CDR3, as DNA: TGTGCCAGCAGCGAACAACCGGGACAGGGGGTTTTCGGGGAGCTGTTTTTT.

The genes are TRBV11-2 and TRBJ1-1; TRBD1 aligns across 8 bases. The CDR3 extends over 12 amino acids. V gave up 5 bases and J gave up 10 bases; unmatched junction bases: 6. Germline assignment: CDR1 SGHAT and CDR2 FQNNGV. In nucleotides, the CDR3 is TGTGCCAGCAGCCCGTCCGGACAGGGAGCTTTCTTT. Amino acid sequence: CASSPSGQGAFF.

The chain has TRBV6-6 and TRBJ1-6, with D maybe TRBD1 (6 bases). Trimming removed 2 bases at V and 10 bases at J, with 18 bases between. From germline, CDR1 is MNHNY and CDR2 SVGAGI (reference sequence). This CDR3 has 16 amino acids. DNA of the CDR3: TGTGCCAGCAGTTACCGCACAGGGATTGGATACTCACCCCTCCACTTT. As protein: CASSYRTGIGYSPLHF.

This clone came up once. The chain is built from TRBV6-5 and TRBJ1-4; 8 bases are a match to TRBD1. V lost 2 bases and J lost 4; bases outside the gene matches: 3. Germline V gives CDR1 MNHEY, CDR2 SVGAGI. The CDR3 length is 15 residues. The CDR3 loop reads CASSYGDRFNEKLFF. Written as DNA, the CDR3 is TGTGCCAGCAGTTACGGGGACAGGTTTAATGAAAAACTGTTTTTT.

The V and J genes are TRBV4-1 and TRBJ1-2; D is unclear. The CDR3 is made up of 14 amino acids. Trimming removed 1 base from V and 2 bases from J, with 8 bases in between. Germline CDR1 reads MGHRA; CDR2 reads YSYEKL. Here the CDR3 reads CASSQVIRNYGYTF. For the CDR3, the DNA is TGCGCCAGCAGCCAAGTGATCAGGAACTATGGCTACACCTTC.

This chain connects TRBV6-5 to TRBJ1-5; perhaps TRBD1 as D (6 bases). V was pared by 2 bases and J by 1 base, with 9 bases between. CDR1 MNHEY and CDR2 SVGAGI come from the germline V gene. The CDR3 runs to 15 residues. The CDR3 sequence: CASSYGGASNQPQHF. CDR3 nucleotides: TGTGCCAGCAGTTACGGGGGGGCAAGCAATCAGCCCCAGCATTTT.

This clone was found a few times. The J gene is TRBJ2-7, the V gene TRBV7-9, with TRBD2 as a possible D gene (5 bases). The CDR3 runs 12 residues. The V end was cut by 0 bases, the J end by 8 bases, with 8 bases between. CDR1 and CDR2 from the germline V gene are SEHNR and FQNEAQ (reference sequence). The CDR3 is CASSLADGKQYF. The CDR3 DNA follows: TGTGCCAGCAGCTTAGCTGACGGGAAGCAGTACTTC.

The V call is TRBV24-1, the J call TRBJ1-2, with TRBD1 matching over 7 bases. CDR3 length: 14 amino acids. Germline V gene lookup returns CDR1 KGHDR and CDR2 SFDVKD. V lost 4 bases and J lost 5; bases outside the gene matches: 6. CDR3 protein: CATSDRDRTYGYTF. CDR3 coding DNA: TGTGCCACCAGTGACAGGGACAGAACTTATGGCTACACCTTC.

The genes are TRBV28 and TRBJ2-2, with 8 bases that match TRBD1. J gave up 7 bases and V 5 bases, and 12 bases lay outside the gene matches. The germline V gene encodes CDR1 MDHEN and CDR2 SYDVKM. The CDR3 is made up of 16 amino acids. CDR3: CASSLPGQGFGGELFF. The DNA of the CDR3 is TGTGCCAGCAGTCTACCAGGACAGGGATTCGGCGGGGAGCTGTTTTTT.

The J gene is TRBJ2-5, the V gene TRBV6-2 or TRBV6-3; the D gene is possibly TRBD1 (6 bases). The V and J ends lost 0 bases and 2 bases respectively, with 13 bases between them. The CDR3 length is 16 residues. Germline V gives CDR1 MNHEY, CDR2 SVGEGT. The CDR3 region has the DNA TGTGCCAGCAGTTACTCGAGGGGACAACTACAAGAGACCCAGTACTTC. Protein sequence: CASSYSRGQLQETQYF.

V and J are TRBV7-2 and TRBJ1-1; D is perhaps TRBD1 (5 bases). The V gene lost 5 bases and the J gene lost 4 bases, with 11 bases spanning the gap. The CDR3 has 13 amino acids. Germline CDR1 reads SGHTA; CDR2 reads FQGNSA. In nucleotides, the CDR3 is TGTGCCAGCAGCCTAGACAGTATCACTGAAGCTTTCTTT. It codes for CASSLDSITEAFF.

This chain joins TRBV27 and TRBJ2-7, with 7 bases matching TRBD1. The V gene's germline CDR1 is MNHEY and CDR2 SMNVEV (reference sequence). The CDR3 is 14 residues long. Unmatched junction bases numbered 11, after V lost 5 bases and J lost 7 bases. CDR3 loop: CASSATGVAGEQYF. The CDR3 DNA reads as TGTGCCAGCAGTGCCACAGGGGTAGCTGGGGAGCAGTACTTC.